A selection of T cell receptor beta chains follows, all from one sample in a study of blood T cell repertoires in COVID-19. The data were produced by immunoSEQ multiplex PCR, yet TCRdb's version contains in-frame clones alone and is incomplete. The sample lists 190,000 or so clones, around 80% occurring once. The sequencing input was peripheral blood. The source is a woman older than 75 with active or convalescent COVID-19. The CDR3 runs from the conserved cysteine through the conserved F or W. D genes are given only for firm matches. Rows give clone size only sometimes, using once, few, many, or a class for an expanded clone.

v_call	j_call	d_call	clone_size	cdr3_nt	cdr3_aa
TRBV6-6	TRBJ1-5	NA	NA	TGTGCCAGCAGTTTCCGGACCGCGGGCTATCAGCCCCAGCATTTT	CASSFRTAGYQPQHF
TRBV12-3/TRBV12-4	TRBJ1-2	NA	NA	TGTGCCAGCAGCGCCGGGACTCTGTATGGCTACACCTTC	CASSAGTLYGYTF
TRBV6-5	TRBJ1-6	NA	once	TGTGCCAGCAGTTACTCGCAGGGCGTTAATTCACCCCTCCACTTT	CASSYSQGVNSPLHF
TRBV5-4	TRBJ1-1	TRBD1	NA	TGTGCCAGCAGCTTGGACAGGGGAAACACTGAAGCTTTCTTT	CASSLDRGNTEAFF
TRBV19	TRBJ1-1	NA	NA	TGTGCCAGTAGTATAACAGGGATAGGCACTGAAGCTTTCTTT	CASSITGIGTEAFF
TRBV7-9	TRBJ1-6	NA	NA	TGTGCCAGCAGCTTAGTATGGTCCAGGGATTCACCCCTCCACTTT	CASSLVWSRDSPLHF
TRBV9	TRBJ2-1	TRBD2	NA	TGTGCCAGCAGCGCAACCCTAGCGGGGGGGACCTATGAGCAGTTCTTC	CASSATLAGGTYEQFF
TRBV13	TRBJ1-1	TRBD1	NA	TGTGCCAGCAGCTCTCGGGACAGGGGGGGGACTGAAGCTTTCTTT	CASSSRDRGGTEAFF
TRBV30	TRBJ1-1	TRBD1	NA	TGTGCCTGGAGTGTGGGGACAGTCATGAACACTGAAGCTTTCTTT	CAWSVGTVMNTEAFF
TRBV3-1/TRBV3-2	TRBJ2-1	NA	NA	TGTGCCAGCAGCCAGGAGGGGGGGAGGAATGAGCAGTTCTTC	CASSQEGGRNEQFF
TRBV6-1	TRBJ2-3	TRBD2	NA	TGTGCCAGCAGTGAAGTCTCCGGGACTAGGTCGTATTTT	CASSEVSGTRSYF
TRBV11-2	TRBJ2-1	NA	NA	TGTGCCAGCAGCGTAGACACCTACAATGAGCAGTTCTTC	CASSVDTYNEQFF
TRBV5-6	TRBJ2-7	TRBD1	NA	TGTGCCAGCAGCTTGTGGGGACAGACCTACGAGCAGTACTTC	CASSLWGQTYEQYF
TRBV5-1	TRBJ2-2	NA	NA	TGCGCCAGCAGCTCGGGCCCAGGGTTGACCGGGGAGCTGTTTTTT	CASSSGPGLTGELFF
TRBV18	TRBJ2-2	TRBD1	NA	TGTGCCAGCTCACCACTCCGGACAGGGACCGGGGAGCTGTTTTTT	CASSPLRTGTGELFF
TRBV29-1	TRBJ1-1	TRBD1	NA	TGCAGCGTTGCAGCCGGGACAGGGAGCACTGAAGCTTTCTTT	CSVAAGTGSTEAFF
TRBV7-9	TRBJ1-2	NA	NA	TGTGCCAGCAGCTTAGCACAGGAGACCTATGGCTACACCTTC	CASSLAQETYGYTF
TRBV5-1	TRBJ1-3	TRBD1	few	TGCGCCAGCAGCGAAATAACAGGGGGCTCTGGAAACACCATATATTTT	CASSEITGGSGNTIYF
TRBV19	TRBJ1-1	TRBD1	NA	TGTGCCAGTAGTATCACAGGGGGCCGGACTGAAGCTTTCTTT	CASSITGGRTEAFF
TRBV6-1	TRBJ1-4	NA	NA	TGTGCCAGCAGTGAAATGGCAGGAAGGGAAAAACTGTTTTTT	CASSEMAGREKLFF
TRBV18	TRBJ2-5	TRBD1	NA	TGTGCCAGCTCACCACCGATAGGGCAGGGGGCAAGGAGGGAGACCCAGTACTTC	CASSPPIGQGARRETQYF
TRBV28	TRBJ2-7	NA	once	TGTGCCAGCAGTTTAAGAGGCGAGCAGTACTTC	CASSLRGEQYF
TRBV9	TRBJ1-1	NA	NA	TGTGCCAGCAGCGTTGCCCAGGGGAACACTGAAGCTTTCTTT	CASSVAQGNTEAFF
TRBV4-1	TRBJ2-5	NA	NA	TGCGCCAGCAGCCAAGCGGGGAGTAGGCAAGAGACCCAGTACTTC	CASSQAGSRQETQYF
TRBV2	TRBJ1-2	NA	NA	TGTGCCAGCAGCAGGATAAAAGCACAGGGAACCGGCTACACCTTC	CASSRIKAQGTGYTF
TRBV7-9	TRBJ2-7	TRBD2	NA	TGTGCCAGCAGTTCCACGCTGGGGGGGGGAACCGCCTACGAGCAGTACTTC	CASSSTLGGGTAYEQYF
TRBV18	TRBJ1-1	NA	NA	TGTGCCAGCTCACCCATGGACTGGCGGGTGTTTATGAACACTGAAGCTTTCTTT	CASSPMDWRVFMNTEAFF
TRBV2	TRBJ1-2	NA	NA	TGTGCCAGGGCCAGGCAGGGGCACTATGGCTACACCTTC	CARARQGHYGYTF
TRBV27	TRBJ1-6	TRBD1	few	TGTGCCAGCAGTTTATCTGGAACAGGGGGCTACTCACCCCTCCACTTT	CASSLSGTGGYSPLHF
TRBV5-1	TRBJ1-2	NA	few	TGCGCCAGCAGCTTGGGTCTCAGACTCTCTAACTATGGCTACACCTTC	CASSLGLRLSNYGYTF
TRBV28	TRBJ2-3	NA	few	TGTGCCAGCGGGGGGGGCCTGGATACGCAGTATTTT	CASGGGLDTQYF
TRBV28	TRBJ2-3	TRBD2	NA	TGTGCCAGCAGCCGAAGCGGGGGGGCCTCATATACGCAGTATTTT	CASSRSGGASYTQYF
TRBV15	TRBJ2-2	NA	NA	TGTGCCACCAGTCCAGAGCGCGGCGGGGAGCTGTTTTTT	CATSPERGGELFF
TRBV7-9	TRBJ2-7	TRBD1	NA	TGTGCCAGCAGCTTAGGGGACAGGGGCTACGAGCAGTACTTC	CASSLGDRGYEQYF
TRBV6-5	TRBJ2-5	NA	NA	TGTGCCAGCAGTTACGTGACAGCTCAAGAGACCCAGTACTTC	CASSYVTAQETQYF
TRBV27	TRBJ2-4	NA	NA	TGTGCCAGCAGTTTCTTGGACTTGGAGTCTGGCATTCAGTACTTC	CASSFLDLESGIQYF
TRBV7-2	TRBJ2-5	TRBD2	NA	TGTGCCAGCATCAATAGCGGGGGGGAAGGCTGGGAGACCCAGTACTTC	CASINSGGEGWETQYF
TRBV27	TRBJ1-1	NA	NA	TGTGCCAGCAGGGGCGACACCCAGAACACTGAAGCTTTCTTT	CASRGDTQNTEAFF
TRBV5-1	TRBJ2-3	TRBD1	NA	TGCGCCAGCAGTAGGCAGGGGGCCAACACAGATACGCAGTATTTT	CASSRQGANTDTQYF
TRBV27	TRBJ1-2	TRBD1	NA	TGTGCCAGCAGTGCGGACAGGGGAGCTTTGCGCTACACCTTC	CASSADRGALRYTF
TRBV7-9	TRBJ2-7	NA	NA	TGTGCCAGCAAAAAGGCTGAGGGAGAGACCTACGAGCAGTACTTC	CASKKAEGETYEQYF
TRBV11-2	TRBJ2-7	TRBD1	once	TGTGCCAGCAGCCCCAACCGGGACAGGCAGCAGTACTTC	CASSPNRDRQQYF
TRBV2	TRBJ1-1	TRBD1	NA	TGTGCCAGCGTATACAGGGGCACTGAAGCTTTCTTT	CASVYRGTEAFF
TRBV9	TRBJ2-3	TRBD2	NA	TGTGCCAGCAGCGAGCCCCTCGATTCAGCGGGGGGCACAGATACGCAGTATTTT	CASSEPLDSAGGTDTQYF
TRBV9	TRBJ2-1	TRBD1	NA	TGTGCCAGCAGCGTAGGGGGTGGGACAGTCGACAATGAGCAGTTCTTC	CASSVGGGTVDNEQFF
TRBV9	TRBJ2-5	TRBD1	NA	TGTGCCAGCAGCGCGAGCAGGGGGATAGAGACCCAGTACTTC	CASSASRGIETQYF
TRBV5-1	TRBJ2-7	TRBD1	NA	TGCGCCAGCAGCTTGGGGAGCGACAGGGGAGCCTACGAGCAGTACTTC	CASSLGSDRGAYEQYF
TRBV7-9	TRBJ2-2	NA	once	TGTGCCAGCAGCTTAACCCCAGGGATCACCGGGGAGCTGTTTTTT	CASSLTPGITGELFF
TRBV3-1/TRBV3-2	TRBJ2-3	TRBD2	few	TGTGCCAGCAGCCAATACCAGACTAGCTCTACGCAGTATTTT	CASSQYQTSSTQYF
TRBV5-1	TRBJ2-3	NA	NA	TGCGCCAGCAGCTTTCTATCCCGGGGAGATACGCAGTATTTT	CASSFLSRGDTQYF
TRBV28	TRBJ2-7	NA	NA	TGTGCCAGCAGCCAGGGTAAGCTCTACGAGCAGTACTTC	CASSQGKLYEQYF
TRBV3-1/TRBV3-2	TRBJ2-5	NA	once	TGTGCCAGCAGCCACTATCGGCAAGAGACCCAGTACTTC	CASSHYRQETQYF
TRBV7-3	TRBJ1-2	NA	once	TGTGCCAGCAGCCCCGGCCCTGACAGAACTAACTATGGCTACACCTTC	CASSPGPDRTNYGYTF
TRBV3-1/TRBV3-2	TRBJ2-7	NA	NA	TGTGCCAGCAGCCAAGAATTGGACACATTCTCCTACGAGCAGTACTTC	CASSQELDTFSYEQYF
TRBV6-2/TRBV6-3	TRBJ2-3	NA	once	TGTGCCAGCAGTTACGCGGATACGCAGTATTTT	CASSYADTQYF
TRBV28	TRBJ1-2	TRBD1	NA	TGTGCCAGCAGTAGGGACAGGACTAACTATGGCTACACCTTC	CASSRDRTNYGYTF
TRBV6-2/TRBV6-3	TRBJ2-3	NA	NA	TGTGCCAGCAGTTACTCCGACAGCCTCACAGATACGCAGTATTTT	CASSYSDSLTDTQYF
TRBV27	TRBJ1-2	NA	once	TGTGCCAGCAGACAACAGGCAACTTATGGCTACACCTTC	CASRQQATYGYTF
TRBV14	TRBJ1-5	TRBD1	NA	TGTGCCAGCAGCAAGACAGGGATGGATCAGCCCCAGCATTTT	CASSKTGMDQPQHF